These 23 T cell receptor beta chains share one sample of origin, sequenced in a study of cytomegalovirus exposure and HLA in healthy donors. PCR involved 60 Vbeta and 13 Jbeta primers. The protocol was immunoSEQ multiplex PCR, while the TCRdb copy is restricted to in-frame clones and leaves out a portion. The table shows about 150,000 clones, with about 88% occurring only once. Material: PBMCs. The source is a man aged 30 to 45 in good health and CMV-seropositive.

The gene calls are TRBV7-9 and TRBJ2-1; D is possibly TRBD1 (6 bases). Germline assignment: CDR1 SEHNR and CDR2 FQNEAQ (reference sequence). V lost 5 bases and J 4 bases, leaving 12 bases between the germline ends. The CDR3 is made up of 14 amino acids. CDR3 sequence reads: CASSQQGAYNEQFF. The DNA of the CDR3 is TGTGCCAGCAGCCAACAGGGAGCTTACAATGAGCAGTTCTTC.

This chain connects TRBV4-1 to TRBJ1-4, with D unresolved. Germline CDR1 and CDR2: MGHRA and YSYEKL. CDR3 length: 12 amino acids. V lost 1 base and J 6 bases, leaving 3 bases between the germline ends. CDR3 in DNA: TGCGCCAGCAGCCAAGTAGATGAAAAACTGTTTTTT. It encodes CASSQVDEKLFF.

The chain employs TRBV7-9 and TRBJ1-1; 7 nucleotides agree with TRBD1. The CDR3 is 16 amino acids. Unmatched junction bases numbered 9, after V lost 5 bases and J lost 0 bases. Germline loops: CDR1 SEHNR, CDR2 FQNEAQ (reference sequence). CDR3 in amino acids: CASSPRQGGMNTEAFF. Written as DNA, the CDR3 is TGTGCCAGCAGCCCTAGACAGGGTGGGATGAACACTGAAGCTTTCTTT.

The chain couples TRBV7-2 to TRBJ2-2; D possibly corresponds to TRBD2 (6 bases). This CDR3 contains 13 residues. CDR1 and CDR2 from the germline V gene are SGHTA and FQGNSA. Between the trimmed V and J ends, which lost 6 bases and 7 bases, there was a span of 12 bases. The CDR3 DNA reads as TGTGCCAGCAGGGAGGGATCTGGCGGGGAGCTGTTTTTT. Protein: CASREGSGGELFF.

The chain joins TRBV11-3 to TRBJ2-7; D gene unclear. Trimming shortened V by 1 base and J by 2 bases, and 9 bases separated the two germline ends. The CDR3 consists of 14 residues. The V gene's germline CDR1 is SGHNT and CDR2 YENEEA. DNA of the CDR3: TGTGCCAGCAGCTTAGGCAGGTTTCCCTACGAGCAGTACTTC. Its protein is CASSLGRFPYEQYF.

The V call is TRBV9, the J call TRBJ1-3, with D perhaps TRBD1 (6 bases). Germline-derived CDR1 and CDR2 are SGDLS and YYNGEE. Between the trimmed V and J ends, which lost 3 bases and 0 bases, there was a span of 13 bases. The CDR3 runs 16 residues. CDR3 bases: TGTGCCAGCAGCGCCGTATCACAGGGCTCTGGAAACACCATATATTTT. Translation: CASSAVSQGSGNTIYF. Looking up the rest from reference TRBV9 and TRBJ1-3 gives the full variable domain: DSGVTQTPKHLITATGQRVTLRCSPRSGDLSVYWYQQSLDQGLQFLIQYYNGEERAKGNILERFSAQQFPDLHSELNLSSLELGDSALYFCASSAVSQGSGNTIYFGEGSWLTVV.

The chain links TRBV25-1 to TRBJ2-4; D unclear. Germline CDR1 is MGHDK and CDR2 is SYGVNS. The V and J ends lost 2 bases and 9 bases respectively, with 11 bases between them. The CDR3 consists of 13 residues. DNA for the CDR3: TGTGCCAGCAGTGAACTCCGTGGGCTCATTCAGTACTTC. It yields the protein CASSELRGLIQYF.

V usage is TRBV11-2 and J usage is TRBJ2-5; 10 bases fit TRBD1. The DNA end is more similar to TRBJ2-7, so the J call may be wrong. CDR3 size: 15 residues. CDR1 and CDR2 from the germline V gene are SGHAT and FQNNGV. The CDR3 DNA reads TGTGCCAGCAGCGCCGTGGGACAGGGGTGGTACGAGCAGTACTTC. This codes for CASSAVGQGWYEQYF.

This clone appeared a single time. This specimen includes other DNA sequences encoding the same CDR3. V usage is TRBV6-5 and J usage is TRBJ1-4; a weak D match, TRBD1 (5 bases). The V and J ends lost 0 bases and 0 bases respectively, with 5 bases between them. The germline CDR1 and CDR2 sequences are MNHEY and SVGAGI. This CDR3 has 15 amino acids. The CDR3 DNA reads TGTGCCAGCAGTTACTCAGGGGCAACTAATGAAAAACTGTTTTTT. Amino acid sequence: CASSYSGATNEKLFF.

DNA for the CDR3: TGCGCCAGCTGGGGGGGCAATGAGCAGTTCTTC. It yields the protein CASWGGNEQFF. This rearrangement joins TRBV4-1 to TRBJ2-1, with 7 bases that match TRBD2. The ends lost 8 bases at V and 6 bases at J; junction bases unmatched: 1. The germline V gene encodes CDR1 MGHRA and CDR2 YSYEKL. The CDR3 has 11 amino acids.

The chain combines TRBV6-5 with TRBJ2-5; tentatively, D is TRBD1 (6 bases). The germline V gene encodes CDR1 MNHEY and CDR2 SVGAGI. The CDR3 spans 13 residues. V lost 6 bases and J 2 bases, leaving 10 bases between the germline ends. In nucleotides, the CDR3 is TGTGCCAGCAGGCAAGGACAGCAAGAGACCCAGTACTTC. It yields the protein CASRQGQQETQYF.

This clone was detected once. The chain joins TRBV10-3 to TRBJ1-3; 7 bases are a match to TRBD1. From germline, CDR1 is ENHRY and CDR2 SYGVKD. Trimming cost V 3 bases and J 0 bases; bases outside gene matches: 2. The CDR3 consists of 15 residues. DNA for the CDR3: TGTGCCATCAGTGAAGGACAGGTCTCTGGAAACACCATATATTTT. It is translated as CAISEGQVSGNTIYF.

The CDR3 reads CASSPRARPFTDTQYF. The CDR3 nucleotides read TGCGCCAGCAGCCCGCGGGCTCGACCCTTCACAGATACGCAGTATTTT. This rearrangement joins TRBV4-3 to TRBJ2-3; D is possibly TRBD2 (5 bases). Germline CDR1 LGHNA, CDR2 YSLEER. Trimming took off 4 bases at V and 2 bases at J, with 16 bases between the two ends. The CDR3 contains 16 residues.

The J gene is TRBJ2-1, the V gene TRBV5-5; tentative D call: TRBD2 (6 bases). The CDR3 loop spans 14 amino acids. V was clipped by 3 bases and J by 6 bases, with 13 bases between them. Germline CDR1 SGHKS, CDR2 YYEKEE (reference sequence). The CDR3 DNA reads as TGTGCCAGCAGCTCCCAATTAGCGGCCAATGAGCAGTTCTTC. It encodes CASSSQLAANEQFF.

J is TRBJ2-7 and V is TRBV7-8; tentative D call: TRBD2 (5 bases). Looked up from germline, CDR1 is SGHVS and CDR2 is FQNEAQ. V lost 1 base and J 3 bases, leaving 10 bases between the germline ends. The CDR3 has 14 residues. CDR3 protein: CASSLGAGIYEQYV. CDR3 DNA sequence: TGTGCCAGCAGCTTAGGGGCGGGTATCTACGAGCAGTACGTC.

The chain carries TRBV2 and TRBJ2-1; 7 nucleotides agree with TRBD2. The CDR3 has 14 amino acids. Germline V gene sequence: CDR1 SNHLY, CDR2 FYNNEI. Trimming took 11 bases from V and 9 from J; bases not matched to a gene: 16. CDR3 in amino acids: CAGATLGGEGEQFF. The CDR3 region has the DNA TGTGCCGGAGCTACCCTCGGCGGGGAGGGTGAGCAGTTCTTC.

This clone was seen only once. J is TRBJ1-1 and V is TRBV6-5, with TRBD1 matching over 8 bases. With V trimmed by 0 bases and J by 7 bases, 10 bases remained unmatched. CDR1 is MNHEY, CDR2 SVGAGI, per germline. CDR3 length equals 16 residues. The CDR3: CASSYSTGTGSYEAFF. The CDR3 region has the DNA TGTGCCAGCAGTTACTCGACGGGGACAGGCTCGTATGAAGCTTTCTTT.

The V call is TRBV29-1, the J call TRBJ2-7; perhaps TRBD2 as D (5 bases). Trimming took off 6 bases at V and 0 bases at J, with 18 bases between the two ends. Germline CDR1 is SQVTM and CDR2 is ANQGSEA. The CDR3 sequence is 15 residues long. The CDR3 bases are TGCAGCGTGACCTGGGCTAGCCGATCCTCCTACGAGCAGTACTTC. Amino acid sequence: CSVTWASRSSYEQYF.

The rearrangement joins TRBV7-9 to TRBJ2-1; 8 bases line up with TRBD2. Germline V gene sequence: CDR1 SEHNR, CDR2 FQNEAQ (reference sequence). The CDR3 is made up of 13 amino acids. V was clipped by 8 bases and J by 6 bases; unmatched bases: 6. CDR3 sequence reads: CASRHSGINEQFF. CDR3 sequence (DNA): TGTGCCAGCCGTCATAGCGGGATCAATGAGCAGTTCTTC. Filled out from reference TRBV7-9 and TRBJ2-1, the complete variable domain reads DTGVSQNPRHKITKRGQNVTFRCDPISEHNRLYWYRQTLGQGPEFLTYFQNEAQLEKSRLLSDRFSAERPKGSFSTLEIQRTEQGDSAMYLCASRHSGINEQFFGPGTRLTVL.

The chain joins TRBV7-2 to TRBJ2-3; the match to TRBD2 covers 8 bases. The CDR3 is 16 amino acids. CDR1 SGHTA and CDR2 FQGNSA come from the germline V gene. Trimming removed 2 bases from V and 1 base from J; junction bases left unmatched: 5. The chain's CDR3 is CASSLYSGVGTDTQYF. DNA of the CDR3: TGTGCCAGCAGCTTATATAGCGGGGTTGGCACAGATACGCAGTATTTT.

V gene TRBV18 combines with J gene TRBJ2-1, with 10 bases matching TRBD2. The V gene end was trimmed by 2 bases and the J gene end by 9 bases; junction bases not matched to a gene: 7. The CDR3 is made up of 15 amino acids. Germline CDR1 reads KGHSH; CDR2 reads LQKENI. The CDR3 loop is CASSPALAGVSEQFF. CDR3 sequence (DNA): TGTGCCAGCTCACCAGCGCTAGCGGGAGTCTCTGAGCAGTTCTTC.

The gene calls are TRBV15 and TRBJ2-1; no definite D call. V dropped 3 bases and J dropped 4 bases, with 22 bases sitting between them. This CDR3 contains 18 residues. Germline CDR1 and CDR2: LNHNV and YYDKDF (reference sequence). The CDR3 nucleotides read TGTGCCACCAGCAGCCGTATAGGTGCGGCCGTGGGTTACAATGAGCAGTTCTTC. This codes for CATSSRIGAAVGYNEQFF.

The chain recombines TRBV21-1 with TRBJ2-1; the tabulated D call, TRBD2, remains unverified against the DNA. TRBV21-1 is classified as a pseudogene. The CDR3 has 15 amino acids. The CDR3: CASSKGRALAYEQFF. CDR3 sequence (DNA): TGTGCCAGCAGCAAAGGGCGGGCTCTAGCCTATGAGCAGTTCTTC.